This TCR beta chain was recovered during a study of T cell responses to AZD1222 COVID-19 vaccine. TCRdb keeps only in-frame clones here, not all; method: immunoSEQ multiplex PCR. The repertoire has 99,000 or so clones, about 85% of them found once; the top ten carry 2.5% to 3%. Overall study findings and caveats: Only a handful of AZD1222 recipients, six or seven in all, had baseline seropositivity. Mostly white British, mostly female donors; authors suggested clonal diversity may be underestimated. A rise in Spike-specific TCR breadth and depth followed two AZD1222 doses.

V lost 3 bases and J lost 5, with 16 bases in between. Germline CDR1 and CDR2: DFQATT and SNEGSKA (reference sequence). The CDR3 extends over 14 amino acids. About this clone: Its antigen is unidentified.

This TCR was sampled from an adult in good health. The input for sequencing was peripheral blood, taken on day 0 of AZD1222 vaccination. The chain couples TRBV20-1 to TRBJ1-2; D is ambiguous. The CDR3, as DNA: TGCAGTGCTAGTACGTCTTCCCCTTTATATGGCTACACCTTC. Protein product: CSASTSSPLYGYTF.